This T cell receptor beta chain appears in the sequencing data of a study of cytomegalovirus exposure and HLA in healthy donors (dated by TCRdb to about 2017). For the wider study: In an earlier analysis of around 540 of the donors, 276 Gb of sequence data and roughly 100 million unique TCR beta sequences from about 179 million T cells were reported. In a later analysis, previously published TCR beta repertoires from about 670 donors were re-analyzed and high-resolution HLA genotyping was added so that TCR occurrence patterns could be studied. Using immunosequencing, the study profiled T cell repertoires from about 620 subjects and related those repertoires to cytomegalovirus serostatus. Among roughly 400 genotyped donors of the cohort, an average of approximately 200,000 unique TCR beta nucleotide sequences was sequenced per donor, of which about 18% were non-productive. Rather than drawing on any new phenotypic data, the later analysis identified candidate immune exposures from TCR beta sequences and the way those sequences occurred across donors. The number of typed donors differed by locus: roughly 620-630 for A, B, C, DRB1 and DQB1; about 520 for DQA1; around 580 for DPA1; and about 450 for DPB1. Of the 350 to 400 genotyped donors, about 80% fell in the genetic ancestry cluster associated with self-reported Caucasian donors. The study was designed to test whether signatures of past pathogen exposure could be identified by cataloging public T cell receptors. All discovery cohort repertoires had been generated using a single sequencing platform. In an earlier analysis of roughly 600 of the donors, high-throughput TCR beta sequencing was used to judge whether each TCR beta V gene segment behaved as functional or pseudogenic. The study combined high-throughput TCR immunosequencing, statistical association of individual TCRs with disease status, and machine learning to predict cytomegalovirus infection status. Several DR-DQ haplotypes were handled as single units for association and clustering, since linkage in the cohort was strong. Besides the first cohort of 666 subjects, a separate validation cohort made up of roughly 120 different subjects was used. Alongside the repertoire data, information on donor age, sex, ethnicity and CMV serostatus was compiled. A later genetic analysis used genome-wide SNP genotypes for about 65% of the 666 donors, treating that subset as a discovery cohort. An early release that covered fewer than 800 HLA-typed donors contained approximately 300 gigabases of sequencing data and 85 million to 100 million unique TCR sequences. HLA typing included class I and class II loci at four-digit resolution. Points the paper makes about the study in general: While some public TCRs were present in many individuals, most TCR sequences turned up only very rarely across donors. The authors suggested that the approach could potentially be extended to other disease states and immunological phenotypes. Linkage disequilibrium might explain the correlated functional status among segregating V segments, but an unknown experimental factor could not be ruled out. Several of the top co-occurrence clusters appeared to be linked to parvovirus B19, influenza, CMV and Epstein-Barr virus, according to a later analysis. Roughly 15 rarely observed V segments, including chromosome 9 orphons, were excluded from the earlier analysis of 550 to 700 of the donors because counts were too low. In this cohort, only TCR beta chains were sequenced, and detectable features were limited by the absence of alpha or paired-chain data. Because the 87-base-pair reads could not distinguish some IMGT-functional V segments, including TRBV6-2 and TRBV6-3, those segments were excluded. A group of highly shared sequence variants was considered likely to be a technical artifact of the sequencing pipeline. Because some donors lacked HLA typing at each locus, the association tests relied only on the typed subset. A further reported finding was that TCR beta sequences accurately predicted the HLA-A and HLA-B alleles for most subjects in the first cohort. CMV serostatus was the only immune exposure information available for the cohort. Strong co-occurrence of HLA alleles, especially DR and DQ, made assigning TCR associations to individual alleles difficult. A total of roughly 160 TCR beta chains were listed by the study as associated with cytomegalovirus. Broadly in line with IMGT annotations, most TCR beta V segments showed up in productive rearrangements about 87% or about 30% of the time in an earlier analysis of some 590 of the donors. A later analysis found that most CMV-associated TCR beta chains appeared HLA-restricted, with HLA associations seemingly driven largely by CMV exposure. A later analysis associated 15,000 to 20,000 TCR beta sequences with specific HLA alleles at a false discovery rate of 0.05. V-gene and J-gene trimming of TCR beta chains was associated with a missense DCLRE1C variant in a later genetic analysis, and the association was replicated in an independent cohort. In vitro tests confirmed that a few of the cytomegalovirus-associated TCR beta chains recognize cytomegalovirus antigens. A later analysis found that HLA-associated TCR beta chains were more clonally expanded and had lower generation probabilities than equally common non-associated chains. In both the original and validation cohorts, the classifier was reported to diagnose cytomegalovirus status with high specificity and sensitivity. The presence/absence analyses assumed that sequencing depth was roughly uniform across donors, and that assumption may not be true. According to a later analysis, TCR association rates differed among HLA loci, with DRB1 alleles showing the most associated TCRs and HLA-C alleles showing the fewest. A later genetic analysis reported fewer N-insertions in productive TCRs among donors in an Asian-associated ancestry cluster than the roughly 700-donor mean.

A remark on this clone: Its antigen is currently not known. Base qualities are not recorded, but no much larger clone differs from it by a single base.

In the germline V gene, CDR1 corresponds to SGDLS and CDR2 to YYNGEE. Relative to germline, V is 0 bases shorter and J is 1 base shorter, with 14 bases between their ends. There are 17 amino acids in the CDR3, from cysteine to phenylalanine inclusive. The entry retains the CDR3 DNA only, 51 bases that are in frame from base 1. The cohort comprised fewer than 700 healthy bone marrow donors. At the time of sampling, every cohort member was nominally healthy, though immune exposures that went unrecorded were likely present. The donor was CMV seronegative and was included in the group of 352 seronegative cohort members. Each donor provided a peripheral blood sample, and peripheral blood mononuclear cells were used for TCR beta sequencing. The Qiagen DNeasy Blood Extraction Kit was used to extract genomic DNA from the blood cell samples. Library prep was done by the immunoSEQ multiplex PCR assay. A mixture of 60 forward primers for TCR Vbeta segments and 13 reverse primers for TCR Jbeta segments was used in the multiplex PCR. Amplification of the CDR3 region of rearranged TCR beta genes was performed with a multiplex PCR assay on genomic DNA. On the Illumina HiSeq System, the amplified TCR beta libraries were sequenced as 87-base-pair reads. Turning to the authors' computational methods: A later analysis counted 65 million to 90 million unique TCR beta chains across the 500 to 850 repertoires, and approximately 11 million of these chains were shared by at least two donors. A nearest-neighbor algorithm error-corrected the raw reads and collapsed the reads into unique sequences, merging closely related sequences to remove PCR and sequencing errors. To assign V, D and J gene segments, CDR3 sequences were aligned to IMGT reference sequences. For a sequence to be retained, a match of at least six nucleotides to both a V gene segment and a J gene segment was required. A rearrangement was called productive if the CDR3 had no stop codons and remained in frame with V and J, and every other rearrangement was called non-productive. Following IMGT convention, CDR3 was defined as the stretch from the second conserved V-encoded cysteine to the conserved J-encoded phenylalanine. In an earlier analysis of just under 600 of the donors, sequences lacking an unambiguous match to a single V gene segment were excluded. In an earlier analysis of some 590 of the donors, V segments were called functional above 56.7% productive rearrangements and were called segregating when the between-donor standard deviation exceeded 5%. A statistical classification framework was built for diagnosing cytomegalovirus status from the catalog of TCR beta chain sequences. V and J gene assignment, in a later analysis, came from comparing TCR nucleotide sequences with IMGT/GENE-DB human TR gene sequences. In a later analysis, CDR3 sequences and most-parsimonious VDJ recombination scenarios were assigned using the TCRdist pipeline. In a later analysis, every TCR beta chain was defined by the combination of its CDR3 amino acid sequence and its V-gene family, and reads without a unique V-gene family were dropped. A later analysis removed 500 to 650 highly shared, low-generation-probability nucleotide sequences to deal with suspected cross-contamination and a sequencing artifact. A later analysis calculated a clonal expansion index for each public chain from normalized within-repertoire ranks of inferred template counts. A later analysis computed generation probabilities with a VDJ recombination model fitted to out-of-frame rearrangements, and checked the results against IGoR. In a later analysis, hypergeometric tests were used to score TCR-TCR, TCR-HLA and TCR-CMV co-occurrence, with a repertoire-size bias correction applied to TCR pairs. In a later analysis, false discovery rates were estimated by permuting HLA or CMV assignments 20 times. In a later analysis, co-occurring TCRs were grouped using DBSCAN, with TCRdist sequence similarity added in when clustering inside HLA-allele-positive subsets. Co-occurrence clustering excluded repertoires with fewer than 30,000 or more than 120,000 public chains, plus five with anomalous nucleotide sharing. TCRdb limited this immuneACCESS table to in-frame rearrangements with V and J called. A share of clones is missing; checked studies link under half to unresolved V genes, and the rest is unexplained. V and J calls plus clone size are reproduced from that table; the DNA served to infer D and trimming. The sample table contains approximately 90,000 clones; only one count was recorded for 77% of them. The ten largest make up roughly 1.9% of the sample.

Sequencing used PBMCs. The TCR was taken from a boy between 5 and 17 years old in good health and CMV-seronegative. The chain couples TRBV9 to TRBJ1-5; TRBD1 is a possible D gene, resting on 6 matching bases. The CDR3 reads as follows: CASSVDSGEYSNQPQHF. The nucleotide sequence reads as follows: TGTGCCAGCAGCGTAGATTCAGGGGAGTACAGCAATCAGCCCCAGCATTTT.